This T cell receptor beta chain was recovered during a study of human T cells and chemical hapten exposure. Whole-study results and caveats: Expanded TCRs clustered into significantly more large CDR3 similarity groups than controls, the analysis revealed. In the PT1 data, expanded TCR counts showed a positive correlation with patch test score.

TCRdb reanalysed the RACE reads using MiXCR and keeps one entry per CDR3 protein. The repertoire includes fewer than 150,000 distinct CDR3 sequences, roughly 13% of them detected once, and 2.5% to 3% sits in the top ten. Time point noted: pre-sensitization, week 0. Treatment given: therapeutic diphenylcyclopropenone sensitization with weekly scalp DPC. This clonotype has just a few counts. Its specificity is unknown. The junction had 7 bases not matched to a gene; V was cut back by 6 bases and J by 4 bases. Per the germline V gene, CDR1 is SEHNR and CDR2 is FQNEAQ (reference sequence). This CDR3 comprises 14 residues.

This sequence was found in a woman younger than 30 with alopecia areata. Some clones in this sample may be carry-over from other donors' samples. This sequence joins TRBV7-9 and TRBJ1-2, with 8 bases that match TRBD1. The sequencing here drew on whole blood, taken in connection with sensitization to the hapten diphenylcyclopropenone (DPC). The CDR3 bases are TGTGCCAGCAGGCCCGGGACAGGAGGCTATGGCTACACCTTC. It is translated as CASRPGTGGYGYTF.